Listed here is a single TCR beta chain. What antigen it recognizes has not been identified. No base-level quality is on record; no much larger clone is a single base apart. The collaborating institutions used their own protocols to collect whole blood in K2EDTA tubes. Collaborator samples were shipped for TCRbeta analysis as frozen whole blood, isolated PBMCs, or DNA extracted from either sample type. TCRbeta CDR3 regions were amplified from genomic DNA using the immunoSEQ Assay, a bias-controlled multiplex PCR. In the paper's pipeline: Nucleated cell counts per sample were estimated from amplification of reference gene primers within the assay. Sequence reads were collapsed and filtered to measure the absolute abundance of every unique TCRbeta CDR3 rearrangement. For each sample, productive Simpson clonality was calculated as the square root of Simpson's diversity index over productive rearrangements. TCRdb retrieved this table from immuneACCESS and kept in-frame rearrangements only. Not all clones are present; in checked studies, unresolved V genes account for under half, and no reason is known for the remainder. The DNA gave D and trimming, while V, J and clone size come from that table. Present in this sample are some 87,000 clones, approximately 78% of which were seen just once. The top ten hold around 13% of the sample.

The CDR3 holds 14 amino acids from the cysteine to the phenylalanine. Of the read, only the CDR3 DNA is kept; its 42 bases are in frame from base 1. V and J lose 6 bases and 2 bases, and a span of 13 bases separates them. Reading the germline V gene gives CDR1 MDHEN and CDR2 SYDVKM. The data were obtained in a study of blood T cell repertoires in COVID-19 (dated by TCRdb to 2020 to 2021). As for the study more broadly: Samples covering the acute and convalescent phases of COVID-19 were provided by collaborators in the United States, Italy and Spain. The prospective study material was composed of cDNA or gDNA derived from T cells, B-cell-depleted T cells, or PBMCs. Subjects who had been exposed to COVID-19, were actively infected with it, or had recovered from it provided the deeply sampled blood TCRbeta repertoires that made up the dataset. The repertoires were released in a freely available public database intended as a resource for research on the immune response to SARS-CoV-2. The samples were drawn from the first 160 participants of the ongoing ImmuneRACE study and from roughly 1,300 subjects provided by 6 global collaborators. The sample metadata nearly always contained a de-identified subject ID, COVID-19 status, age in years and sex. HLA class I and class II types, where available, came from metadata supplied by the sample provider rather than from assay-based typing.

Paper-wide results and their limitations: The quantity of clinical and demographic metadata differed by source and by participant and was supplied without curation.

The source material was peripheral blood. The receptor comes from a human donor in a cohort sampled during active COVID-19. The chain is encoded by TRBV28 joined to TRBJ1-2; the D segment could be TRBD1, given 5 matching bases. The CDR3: CASSFRVGNYGYTF. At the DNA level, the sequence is TGTGCCAGCAGCTTCAGGGTGGGGAACTATGGCTACACCTTC.